Each of the 27 T cell receptor beta chains below was sequenced from the same sample in a study of Graves' ophthalmopathy and Graves' hyperthyroidism. Amplification of TCR beta CDR3 regions used RNA transcripts. HTBI primers primed a first-round RT-PCR, and a second-round multiplex PCR followed. TCRdb redid the calling of the multiplex PCR reads with MiXCR, one entry per CDR3 protein. The table includes over a million distinct CDR3 sequences, about two fifths detected once. The sequenced material came from peripheral blood or thyroid tissue (not recorded which). These receptors were collected from an adult man with Graves' hyperthyroidism.

This chain uses TRBV10-3 with TRBJ2-5; 9 bases fit TRBD1. This CDR3 region has 15 residues. With 4 bases clipped from V and 3 bases from J, the junction kept 6 bases outside the gene matches. CDR1 and CDR2 (germline): ENHRY, SYGVKD. For the CDR3, the DNA is TGTGCCATCAGTGCCCTACAGGGGGCAGAAGAGACCCAGTACTTC. Residues: CAISALQGAEETQYF.

This clonotype was seen a handful of times. The V call is TRBV29-1, the J call TRBJ2-5; maybe TRBD1 (6 bases). Germline values: CDR1 SQVTM, CDR2 ANQGSEA. V was shortened by 6 bases and J by 2 bases, with 19 bases between the two germline ends. The CDR3 has 15 residues. The CDR3 nucleotides read TGCAGCGTGGATGATTCGGGACACGGACAAGAGACCCAGTACTTC. Its protein product is CSVDDSGHGQETQYF.

In this sample, this clonotype turned up many times. A much larger clone lies one base from this, so it may be a read error. The gene calls are TRBV24-1 and TRBJ1-2; unclear D gene. Germline lookup yields CDR1 KGHDR and CDR2 SFDVKD. This CDR3 spans 13 amino acids. DNA of the CDR3: TGTGCCACCAGTGGCGGTATCAACTATGGCCACACCTTC. Protein sequence: CATSGGINYGHTF.

In its sample, this clonotype was seen many times. The V gene is TRBV6-5, the J gene TRBJ2-5; perhaps TRBD2 as D (6 bases). CDR1 is MNHEY, CDR2 SVGAGI, per germline. The V and J ends lost 6 bases and 7 bases respectively, with 9 bases between them. The CDR3 totals 11 residues. The CDR3 sequence is CASSAGGTQYF. CDR3 coding DNA: TGTGCCAGCAGCGCCGGGGGGACCCAGTACTTC.

This clonotype showed up just a few times. The chain recombines TRBV7-8 with TRBJ2-7; D possibly matches TRBD1 or TRBD2 (6 bases each). The germline CDR1 and CDR2 sequences are SGHVS and FQNEAQ. V was trimmed by 5 bases and J by 2 bases, leaving 13 bases between them. This CDR3 contains 14 residues. CDR3 amino acids: CASSITGRTYEQYF. In DNA form, the CDR3 reads TGTGCCAGCAGCATCACAGGGAGGACCTACGAGCAGTACTTC.

The CDR3 coding sequence is TGTGCCAGCAGCCAAGTTATAGGGAGCGAGCAGTACTTC. This gives the protein CASSQVIGSEQYF. V gene TRBV7-9 combines with J gene TRBJ2-7; D possibly corresponds to TRBD2 (5 bases). The CDR3 has 13 amino acids. Germline V lookup: CDR1 SEHNR, CDR2 FQNEAQ (reference sequence). Trimming removed 5 bases at V and 6 bases at J, with 14 bases between.

This clonotype appeared many times. This chain uses TRBV7-9 with TRBJ1-2; tentatively, D is TRBD1 (5 bases). The CDR3 is 13 amino acids. V was shortened by 5 bases and J by 4 bases, with 11 bases between the two germline ends. The germline V gene encodes CDR1 SEHNR and CDR2 FQNEAQ (reference sequence). The CDR3 is CASSPDSSYGYTF. CDR3 in DNA: TGTGCCAGCAGCCCCGACAGTTCCTATGGCTACACCTTC.

This clonotype was counted at least ten times. J is TRBJ1-1 and V is TRBV29-1, with 8 bases that match TRBD1. The V gene's germline CDR1 is SQVTM and CDR2 ANQGSEA. The trim removed 5 bases at V and 3 bases at J, leaving 8 bases unmatched. The CDR3 has 14 residues. This chain's CDR3 is CSVPWTGSHTEAFF. For the CDR3, the DNA is TGCAGCGTTCCTTGGACAGGGTCTCACACTGAAGCTTTCTTT.

Worth noting for this clonotype: A much larger clone differs by one base, so this may be a read error. The V gene is TRBV11-2, the J gene TRBJ1-1; D perhaps matches TRBD1 (6 bases). Germline V gene lookup returns CDR1 SGHAT and CDR2 FQNNGV. The CDR3 contains 15 residues. The CDR3 reads CASSEGQGSITETFF. The CDR3 region has the DNA TGTGCCAGCAGTGAAGGGCAGGGGTCCATAACTGAAACTTTCTTT.

In its sample, this clonotype was seen a few times. The V call is TRBV9, the J call TRBJ2-7; D might be TRBD1 or TRBD2, each matching 6 bases. Trimming removed 3 bases from V and 0 bases from J, with 13 bases in between. The CDR3 sequence is 15 residues long. Germline values: CDR1 SGDLS, CDR2 YYNGEE. The CDR3 is CASSEGGSGSYEQYF. The CDR3 DNA is TGTGCCAGCAGCGAGGGGGGAAGCGGCTCCTACGAGCAGTACTTC.

This clonotype was counted only a few times. The junction shows a germline mismatch at one end, possibly a read error. This chain joins TRBV7-9 and TRBJ2-5; the match to TRBD2 covers 8 bases. In germline, CDR1 is SEHNR, CDR2 FQNEAQ (reference sequence). The CDR3 runs to 15 residues. The CDR3 nucleotides are TGCGCCAGCAGCCCATGGACTAGCCGGCAAGAGACCCAGTACTTC. Translating gives CASSPWTSRQETQYF.

There are many counts of this clonotype. The chain is built from TRBV29-1 and TRBJ1-2, with TRBD1 as a possible D gene (5 bases). Trimming shortened V by 6 bases and J by 6 bases, and 23 bases separated the two germline ends. The germline V gene encodes CDR1 SQVTM and CDR2 ANQGSEA. This CDR3 has 15 amino acids. CDR3 protein: CSVLHWAGSQDGYTF. The CDR3, as DNA: TGCAGCGTCCTTCATTGGGCAGGGAGTCAGGATGGCTACACCTTC.

This chain joins TRBV6-1 and TRBJ2-5, with 11 nucleotides matching TRBD1. Per the germline V gene, CDR1 is MNHNS and CDR2 is SASEGT. The V gene end was trimmed by 6 bases and the J gene end by 9 bases; junction bases not matched to a gene: 9. This CDR3 comprises 14 residues. The CDR3: CASSRTGGVWAQYF. The CDR3 DNA is TGTGCCAGCAGCCGGACAGGGGGCGTCTGGGCCCAGTACTTC.

This clonotype was seen many times. The CDR3 here is CASSARSGTYGYTF. CDR3 coding DNA: TGTGCCAGCAGCGCACGCTCCGGGACATATGGCTACACCTTC. The chain has TRBV13 and TRBJ1-2, with D possibly TRBD1 on 6 matching bases. The germline CDR1 and CDR2 sequences are PRHDT and FYEKMQ (reference sequence). Trimming took off 5 bases at V and 5 bases at J, with 15 bases between the two ends. The CDR3 has 14 amino acids.

This clonotype showed up just a few times. This chain links TRBV27 with TRBJ2-7; 8 bases align to TRBD2. Germline V gene lookup returns CDR1 MNHEY and CDR2 SMNVEV (reference sequence). This CDR3 region has 14 residues. V dropped 3 bases and J dropped 6; count of bases not matched to a gene: 7. As DNA, the CDR3 is TGTGCCAGCAGTTTTGGAGCGGGAGTAAGCGAGCAGTACTTC. Its translation is CASSFGAGVSEQYF.

In this sample, this clonotype turned up many times. In DNA form, the CDR3 reads TGTGCCAGCAGCCTGAAGACAGGGGGTATGCAGCCCCAGCATTTT. This translates into CASSLKTGGMQPQHF. The chain links TRBV7-2 to TRBJ1-5; TRBD1 aligns across 9 bases. V dropped 5 bases and J dropped 7; count of bases not matched to a gene: 9. Germline V gene sequence: CDR1 SGHTA, CDR2 FQGNSA. This CDR3 comprises 15 residues.

This clonotype was detected many times. A junction boundary mismatches the germline segment, possibly from a read error. The chain couples TRBV7-2 to TRBJ1-6, with D maybe TRBD1 (6 bases). CDR3 length: 15 residues. Germline CDR1 is SGHTA and CDR2 is FQGNSA. CDR3 protein: CASSLEGQTNSPLHF. The CDR3 DNA is TGCGCCAGCAGCTTGGAGGGACAAACCAATTCACCCCTCCACTTT. The full variable domain, its missing parts supplied by reference TRBV7-2 and TRBJ1-6, is GAGVSQSPSNKVTEKGKDVELRCDPISGHTALYWYRQSLGQGLEFLIYFQGNSAPDKSGLPSDRFSAERTGGSVSTLTIQRTQQEDSAVYLCASSLEGQTNSPLHFGNGTRLTVT.

There are many counts of this clonotype. The chain has TRBV7-2 and TRBJ1-3; D gene unclear. This CDR3 region has 13 residues. Per germline, CDR1 SGHTA and CDR2 FQGNSA. With 4 bases removed from V and 6 bases from J, the gap between germline ends came to 10 bases. The CDR3 region has the DNA TGTGCCAGCAGCTCCCCGGACTTAAACACCATATATTTT. This codes for CASSSPDLNTIYF.

The chain couples TRBV5-6 to TRBJ1-2; D call uncertain. The V gene's germline CDR1 is SGHDT and CDR2 YYEEEE. This CDR3 has 12 residues. Deletions cut 4 bases from V and 4 bases from J, with 8 bases between. The CDR3 protein is CASSATIYGYTF. CDR3 sequence (DNA): TGTGCCAGCAGCGCGACGATCTATGGCTACACCTTC.

This rearrangement joins TRBV6-6 to TRBJ1-5; D uncertain. Trimming left V 5 bases short and J 3 bases short, with 14 bases between. Germline CDR1 is MNHNY and CDR2 is SVGAGI (reference sequence). There are 15 residues in the CDR3. The DNA of the CDR3 is TGTGCCAGCAGTAATCTCGATTCAGTCAATCAGCCCCAGCATTTT. Translating it yields CASSNLDSVNQPQHF.

The V and J genes are TRBV6-4 and TRBJ1-6, with D possibly matching TRBD1 (5 bases). CDR3 length equals 13 residues. The V end was cut by 6 bases, the J end by 5 bases, with 8 bases between. Germline CDR1 MRHNA, CDR2 SNTAGT. CDR3 nucleotide sequence: TGTGCCAGCAGGGCCAGGGATAATTCACCCCTCCACTTT. Its translation is CASRARDNSPLHF.

This clonotype was seen many times. The chain is built from TRBV12-3 or TRBV12-4 and TRBJ1-5; D is possibly TRBD1 (6 bases). The CDR3 loop spans 13 amino acids. V was trimmed by 5 bases and J by 6 bases, leaving 11 bases between them. CDR3 sequence reads: CASSRQEGQPQHF. The DNA for the CDR3 is TGTGCCAGCAGTAGACAGGAAGGTCAGCCCCAGCATTTT.

The genes are TRBV2 and TRBJ2-5, with 8 bases identical to TRBD1. V was clipped by 5 bases and J by 2 bases; unmatched bases: 10. Germline assignment: CDR1 SNHLY and CDR2 FYNNEI. The CDR3 totals 16 residues. DNA for the CDR3: TGTGCCAGCAGTCTTAGGGGCAGGGGGCTACAAGAGACCCAGTACTTC. Residues: CASSLRGRGLQETQYF.

The chain combines TRBV15 with TRBJ2-7; possibly TRBD2 for D (5 bases). Looked up from germline, CDR1 is LNHNV and CDR2 is YYDKDF (reference sequence). V was trimmed by 3 bases and J by 7 bases, leaving 16 bases between them. The CDR3 loop spans 14 amino acids. This CDR3 reads CATSSGEIPREQYF. CDR3 bases: TGTGCCACCAGCAGTGGGGAGATACCTCGAGAGCAGTACTTC. Using reference TRBV15 and TRBJ2-7 for the parts outside the CDR3, the full variable domain is DAMVIQNPRYQVTQFGKPVTLSCSQTLNHNVMYWYQQKSSQAPKLLFHYYDKDFNNEADTPDNFQSRRPNTSFCFLDIRSPGLGDTAMYLCATSSGEIPREQYFGPGTRLTVT.

Only a few counts were recorded for this clonotype. The chain has TRBV7-9 and TRBJ2-2, with unresolved D. The germline CDR1 and CDR2 sequences are SEHNR and FQNEAQ (reference sequence). This CDR3 has 13 residues. The V end was cut by 5 bases, the J end by 9 bases, with 13 bases between. The CDR3: CASSRPRARELFF. CDR3 nucleotide sequence: TGTGCCAGCAGCCGCCCACGAGCGAGGGAGCTGTTTTTT.

The gene calls are TRBV2 and TRBJ2-5; D is unclear. This CDR3 region has 15 residues. Germline V gene sequence: CDR1 SNHLY, CDR2 FYNNEI. V dropped 3 bases and J dropped 1 base, with 12 bases sitting between them. CDR3 bases: TGTGCCAGCAGTGACGTGTTGACGACCCAAGAGACCCAGTACTTC. Translated, it gives CASSDVLTTQETQYF. Using reference TRBV2 and TRBJ2-5 for the parts outside the CDR3, the full variable domain is EPEVTQTPSHQVTQMGQEVILRCVPISNHLYFYWYRQILGQKVEFLVSFYNNEISEKSEIFDDQFSVERPDGSNFTLKIRSTKLEDSAMYFCASSDVLTTQETQYFGPGTRLLVL.

The chain couples TRBV7-2 to TRBJ2-7, with TRBD1 matching over 7 bases. With V trimmed by 5 bases and J by 3 bases, 13 bases remained unmatched. This CDR3 is built from 16 residues. Per germline, CDR1 SGHTA and CDR2 FQGNSA. In nucleotides, the CDR3 is TGTGCCAGCAGCCCAGAGGGACAGCCACAATTCTACGAGCAGTACTTC. Translation gives CASSPEGQPQFYEQYF.